These 3 T cell receptor beta chains were all obtained from the same sample, sequenced in a study of blood T cell repertoires in COVID-19. Using immunoSEQ multiplex PCR, the repertoire was profiled, and TCRdb retains in-frame clones only, with some absent. The sample lists 200,000 to 250,000 clones, 65% to 85% occurring once. Sequencing was performed on PBMCs or T cells enriched from blood (not recorded which). Every receptor here comes from a woman aged 60-75 years who had recovered from COVID-19.

The chain is built from TRBV15 and TRBJ1-5, with D perhaps matching TRBD1 (5 bases). The germline V gene has CDR1 LNHNV and CDR2 YYDKDF (reference sequence). V gave up 7 bases and J gave up 4 bases, with 17 bases separating them. The CDR3 extends over 15 amino acids. The CDR3 nucleotides read TGTGCCACCAAAGAATATATGGAGGGGAATCAGCCCCAGCATTTT. Its translation: CATKEYMEGNQPQHF.

The chain recombines TRBV7-2 with TRBJ2-6; D may be TRBD1 (6 bases). In germline, CDR1 is SGHTA, CDR2 FQGNSA. This CDR3 is 15 amino acids long. V lost 5 bases and J 1 base, leaving 9 bases between the germline ends. The CDR3 reads CASSTDRSGANVLTF. The CDR3 DNA follows: TGTGCCAGCAGCACTGACAGGTCTGGGGCCAACGTCCTGACTTTC.

The V and J genes are TRBV2 and TRBJ2-2, with 9 bases fitting TRBD1. This CDR3 is built from 15 residues. Losses at the gene ends were 5 bases for V and 6 bases for J; bases not matched to a gene: 7. From germline, CDR1 is SNHLY and CDR2 FYNNEI. CDR3 coding DNA: TGTGCCAGCAGTAACAGGGGGCGCCTCCCCGGGGAGCTGTTTTTT. Protein product: CASSNRGRLPGELFF.